Included here is one TCR beta chain sequence, with context. Its antigen is unidentified. For every subset, genomic DNA was evenly distributed across several immunoSEQ plates. In the study's own analysis: Junction-only sequences without quality scores came from ImmunoSEQ, so filtering differed. The data were produced by immunoSEQ multiplex PCR, yet TCRdb's version contains in-frame clones alone and is incomplete. That table supplies the V and J calls and clone size; D and trimming were determined from the DNA. The profile shows roughly 2.1 million clones, 85% to 95% of them singletons. Germline V gives CDR1 SGHTA, CDR2 FQGNSA. V lost 1 base, J lost 4 bases, and 9 bases stayed unmatched. The CDR3 runs to 16 residues. The data derive from a study of shared clonotypes between healthy human individuals. Naive CD8 cells lacked CD45RO and underwent positive selection for CCR7, leaving out terminally differentiated effector memory CD45RA+ cells.

Points from the study as a whole: The low donor count limited represented genetic and exposure-history diversity. The study generally estimated greater richness for naive than memory subsets.

The gene calls are TRBV7-2 and TRBJ2-5; 7 bases map to TRBD2. The sequenced sample consisted of naive CD8+ T cells from PBMCs. The receptor's source is a man aged 18 to 30 in good health. Some clones in this sample may be carry-over from other donors' samples. Written as DNA, the CDR3 is TGTGCCAGCAGCTTAGGACTAGCCGGACCACGAGAGACCCAGTACTTC. Residues: CASSLGLAGPRETQYF.